Included here is one TCR beta chain sequence, with context. Its specificity is unknown. The method was immunoSEQ multiplex PCR; TCRdb's version includes in-frame clones alone and lacks a portion of them. The sample shows under 140,000 clones, over 90% of them seen only once. The data stem from a study of T cell responses to AZD1222 COVID-19 vaccine. Study-wide results and limits: Of the AZD1222 recipients, only 6 or 7 were seropositive at baseline. Among vaccine-associated CD4 TCRs, coverage spanned spike, with dominance at 160-218 and 743-854. White British ancestry dominated among donors, who included more females, and clonal diversity was possibly underestimated.

Germline V gene data show CDR1 as SGHAT and CDR2 as FQNNGV. The germline V and J ends were trimmed by 1 base and 4 bases, with 10 bases remaining between them. CDR3 length equals 14 residues. Analyses pooled second doses at about 4 or about 12 weeks. This chain joins TRBV11-2 and TRBJ1-2; D remains unclear. The source is an adult who received the AZD1222 COVID-19 vaccine. Source: peripheral blood, taken 28 days after the second AZD1222 dose. This CDR3 is CASSLAGRPYGYTF. In DNA form, the CDR3 reads TGTGCCAGCAGCTTAGCAGGTCGGCCCTATGGCTACACCTTC.